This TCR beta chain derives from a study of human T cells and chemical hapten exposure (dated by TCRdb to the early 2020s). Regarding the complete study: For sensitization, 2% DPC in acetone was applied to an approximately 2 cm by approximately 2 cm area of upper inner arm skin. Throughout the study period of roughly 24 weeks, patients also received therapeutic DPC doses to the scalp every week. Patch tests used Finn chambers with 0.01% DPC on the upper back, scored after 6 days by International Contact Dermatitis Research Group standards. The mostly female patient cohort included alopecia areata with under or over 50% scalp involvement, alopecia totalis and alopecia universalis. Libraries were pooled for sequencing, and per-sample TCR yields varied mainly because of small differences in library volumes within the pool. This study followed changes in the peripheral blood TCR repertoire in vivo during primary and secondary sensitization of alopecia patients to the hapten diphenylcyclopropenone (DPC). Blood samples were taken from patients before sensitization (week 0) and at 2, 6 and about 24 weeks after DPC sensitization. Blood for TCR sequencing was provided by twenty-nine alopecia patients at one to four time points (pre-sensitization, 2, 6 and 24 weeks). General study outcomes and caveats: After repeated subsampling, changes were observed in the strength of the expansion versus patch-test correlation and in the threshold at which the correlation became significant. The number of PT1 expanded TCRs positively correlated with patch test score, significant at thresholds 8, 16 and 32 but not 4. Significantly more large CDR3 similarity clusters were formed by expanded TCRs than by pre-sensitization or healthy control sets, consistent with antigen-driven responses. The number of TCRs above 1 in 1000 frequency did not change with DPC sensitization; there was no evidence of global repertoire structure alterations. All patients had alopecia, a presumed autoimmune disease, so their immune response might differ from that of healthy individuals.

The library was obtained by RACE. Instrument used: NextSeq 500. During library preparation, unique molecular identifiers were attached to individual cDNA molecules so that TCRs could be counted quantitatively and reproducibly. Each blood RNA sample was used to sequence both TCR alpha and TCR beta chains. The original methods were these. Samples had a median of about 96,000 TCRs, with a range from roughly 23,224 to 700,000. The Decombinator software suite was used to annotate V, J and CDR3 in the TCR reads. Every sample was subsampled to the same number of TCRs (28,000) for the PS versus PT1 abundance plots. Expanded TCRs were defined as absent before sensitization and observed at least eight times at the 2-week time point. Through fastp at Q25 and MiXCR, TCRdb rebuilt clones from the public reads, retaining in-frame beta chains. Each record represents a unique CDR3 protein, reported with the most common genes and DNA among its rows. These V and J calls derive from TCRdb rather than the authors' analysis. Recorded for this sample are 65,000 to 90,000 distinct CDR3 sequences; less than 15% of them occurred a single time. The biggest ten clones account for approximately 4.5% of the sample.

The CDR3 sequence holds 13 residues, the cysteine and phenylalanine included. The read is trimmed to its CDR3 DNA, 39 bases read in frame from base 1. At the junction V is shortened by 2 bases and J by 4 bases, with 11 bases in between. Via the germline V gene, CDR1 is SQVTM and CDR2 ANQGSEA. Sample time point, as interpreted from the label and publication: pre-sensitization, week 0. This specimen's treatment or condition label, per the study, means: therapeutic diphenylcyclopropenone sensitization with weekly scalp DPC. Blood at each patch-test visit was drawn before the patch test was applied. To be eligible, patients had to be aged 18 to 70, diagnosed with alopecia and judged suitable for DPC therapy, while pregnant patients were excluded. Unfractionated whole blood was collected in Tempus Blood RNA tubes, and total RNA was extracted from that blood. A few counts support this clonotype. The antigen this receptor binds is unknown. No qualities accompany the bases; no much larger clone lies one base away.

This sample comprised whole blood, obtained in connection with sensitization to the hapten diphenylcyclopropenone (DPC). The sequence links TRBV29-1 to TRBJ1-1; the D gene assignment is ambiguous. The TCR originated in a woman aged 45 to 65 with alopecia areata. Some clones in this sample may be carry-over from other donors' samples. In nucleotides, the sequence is TGCAGCGTTGAACCCCTCTTCCCCACTGAAGCTTTCTTT. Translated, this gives CSVEPLFPTEAFF.